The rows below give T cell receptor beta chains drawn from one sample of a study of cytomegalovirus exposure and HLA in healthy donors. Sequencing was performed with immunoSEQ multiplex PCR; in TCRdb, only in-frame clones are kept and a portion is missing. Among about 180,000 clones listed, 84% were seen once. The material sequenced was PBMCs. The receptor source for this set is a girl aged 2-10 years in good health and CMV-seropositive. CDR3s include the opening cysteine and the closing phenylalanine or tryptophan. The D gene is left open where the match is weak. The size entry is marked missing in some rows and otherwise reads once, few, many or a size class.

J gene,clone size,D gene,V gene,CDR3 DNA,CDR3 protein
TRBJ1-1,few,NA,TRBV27,TGTGCCAGCAGCCAAAAGCAGGCAAGCACTGAAGCTTTCTTT,CASSQKQASTEAFF
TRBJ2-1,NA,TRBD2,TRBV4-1,TGCGCCAGCAGCCTGGGGAGCGGGAGGCTCCATGAGCAGTTCTTC,CASSLGSGRLHEQFF
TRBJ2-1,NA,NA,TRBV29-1,TGCAGCGACAAGAGCCCGGGTCGGGATGAGCAGTTCTTC,CSDKSPGRDEQFF
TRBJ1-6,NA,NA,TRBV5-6,TGTGCCAGCAGCTTGGAAGGAGGAGGTAGGAATTCACCCCTCCACTTT,CASSLEGGGRNSPLHF
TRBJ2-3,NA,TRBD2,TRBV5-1,TGCGCCAGCAGCTTGGGCGGACTAGCGGGAGGAGTTTCAGATACGCAGTATTTT,CASSLGGLAGGVSDTQYF
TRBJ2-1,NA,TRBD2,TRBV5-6,TGTGCCAGCAGCGGGGGACTAGCGGGATATAAAATGGAGCAGTTCTTC,CASSGGLAGYKMEQFF
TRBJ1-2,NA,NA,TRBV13,TGTGCCAGCAGCTTAGAGACAGAGCAGAGTGAGGATGGCTACACCTTC,CASSLETEQSEDGYTF
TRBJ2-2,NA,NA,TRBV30,TGTGCCTGGAGTGACAGGGCGGGCGGGGAGCTGTTTTTT,CAWSDRAGGELFF
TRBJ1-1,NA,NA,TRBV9,TGTGCCAGCAGCCTTGGGGGGGGCGCGGCTACTGAAGCTTTCTTT,CASSLGGGAATEAFF
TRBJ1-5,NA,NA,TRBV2,TGTGCCAGCAGTCCGGACAGTCGCGATCAGCCCCAGCATTTT,CASSPDSRDQPQHF
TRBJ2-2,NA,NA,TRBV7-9,TGTGCCAGCAGCTTAGCGTTGGAGAGCGGGGAGCTGTTTTTT,CASSLALESGELFF
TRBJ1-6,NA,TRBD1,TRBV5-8,TGTGCCAGCAGCTTGCTCCCGGGACAGGGTAATTCACCCCTCCACTTT,CASSLLPGQGNSPLHF
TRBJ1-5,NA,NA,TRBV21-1,TGTGCCAGCAGCGCAAAGAGACAGTCTAGCAATCAGCCCCAGCATTTT,CASSAKRQSSNQPQHF
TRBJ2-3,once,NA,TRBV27,TGTGCCAGCAGTTTATGCGGGGAAGGGAAACTTGGGAGCCTCACAGATACGCAGTATTTT,CASSLCGEGKLGSLTDTQYF
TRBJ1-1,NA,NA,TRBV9,TGTGCCAGCAGCCCCCCTCAGGGTTGGGACACTGAAGCTTTCTTT,CASSPPQGWDTEAFF
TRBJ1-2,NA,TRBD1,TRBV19,TGTGCCAGTAGTCTACAGGGGTCAGGTGGCTACACCTTC,CASSLQGSGGYTF
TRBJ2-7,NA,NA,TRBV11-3,TGTGCCAGCAGCAGCCCACAGAGCACGGGGGAGCAGTACTTC,CASSSPQSTGEQYF
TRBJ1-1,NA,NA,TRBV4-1,TGCGCCAGCAGCCAAGGTCAGGGAGGCACTGAAGCTTTCTTT,CASSQGQGGTEAFF
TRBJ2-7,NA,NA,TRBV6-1,TGTGCCAGCAGTGAATTGGGGGGGACATACGAGCAGTACTTC,CASSELGGTYEQYF
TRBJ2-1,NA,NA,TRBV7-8,TGTGCCAGCAGCGCGTACGGGACTCCGACGTATGACAATGAGCAGTTCTTC,CASSAYGTPTYDNEQFF
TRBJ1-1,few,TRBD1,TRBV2,TGTGCCAGGACCCGGGCAGGGGGAGCTCCTGAAGCTTTCTTT,CARTRAGGAPEAFF
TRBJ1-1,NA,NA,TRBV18,TGTGCCAGCTCACCACTGCCGATTGCGGAGTTGGTCACTGAAGCTTTCTTT,CASSPLPIAELVTEAFF
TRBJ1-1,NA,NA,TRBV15,TGTGCCACCAGCAGAGTTCGAGCGGGGTTAAAGGGAGCTTTCTTT,CATSRVRAGLKGAFF
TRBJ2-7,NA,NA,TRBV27,TGTGCCAGCAGAGTGGCAGGGGCGTACGAGCAGTACTTC,CASRVAGAYEQYF
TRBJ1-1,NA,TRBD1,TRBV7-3,TGTGCCAGCAGCTCAACAGGGGCCATTGGCACTGAAGCTTTCTTT,CASSSTGAIGTEAFF
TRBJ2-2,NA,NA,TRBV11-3,TGTGCCAGCAGCTTATTTGGGTCAGGCGGGGAGCTGTTTTTT,CASSLFGSGGELFF
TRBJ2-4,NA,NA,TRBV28,TGTGCCAGCAGTTTATTCGGGGGTGGGCTGGGGGGTGCCAAAAACATTCAGTACTTC,CASSLFGGGLGGAKNIQYF
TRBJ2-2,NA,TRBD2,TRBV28,TGTGCCAGCAGGGGCGGGAGGGCTAACACCGGGGAGCTGTTTTTT,CASRGGRANTGELFF
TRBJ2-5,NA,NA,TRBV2,TGTGCCAGCAGTGCCAGGGGCCAAGAGACCCAGTACTTC,CASSARGQETQYF
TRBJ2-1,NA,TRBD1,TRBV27,TGTGCCAGCAGTTTATCGTCCCCAGGGGGCTCGAATGAGCAGTTCTTC,CASSLSSPGGSNEQFF
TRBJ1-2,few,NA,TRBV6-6,TGTGCCAGCAGCTTATCTACCAGAGGCTATGGCTACACCTTC,CASSLSTRGYGYTF
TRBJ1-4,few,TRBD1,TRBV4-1,TGCGCCAGCAGCCAAGGGACAGGGGGAGGGTATGGGGAAAAACTGTTTTTT,CASSQGTGGGYGEKLFF
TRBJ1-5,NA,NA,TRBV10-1,TGCGCTAGCGGGCAGGGAAATCAGCCCCAGCATTTT,CASGQGNQPQHF
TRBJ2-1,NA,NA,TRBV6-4,TGTGCCAGCAGCTTAAGGAAGGGGGTTGAGCAGTTCTTC,CASSLRKGVEQFF
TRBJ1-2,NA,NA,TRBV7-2,TGTGCCAGCAGGCAGGACAGAAACTATGGCTACACCTTC,CASRQDRNYGYTF
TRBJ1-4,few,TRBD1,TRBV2,TGTGCCAGCAGCCAAGACAGGGCCGGGGAAAAACTGTTTTTT,CASSQDRAGEKLFF
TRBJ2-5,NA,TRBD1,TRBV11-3,TGTGCCAGCAGCTTACGGACAGGCCCGATCAAGTACTTC,CASSLRTGPIKYF
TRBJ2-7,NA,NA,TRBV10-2,TGCGCCAGCACACGGTCCTCCTACGAGCAGTACTTC,CASTRSSYEQYF
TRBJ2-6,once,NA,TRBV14,TGTGCCAGCAGCCCTGGGACTTCTGGGGCCAACGTCCTGACTTTC,CASSPGTSGANVLTF
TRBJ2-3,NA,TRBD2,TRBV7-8,TGTGCCAGGTCTGTAGCGGGGGGGCGTTATACGCAGTATTTT,CARSVAGGRYTQYF
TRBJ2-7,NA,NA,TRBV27,TGTGCCAGCACGATTAGGGGGAAGTACTTC,CASTIRGKYF
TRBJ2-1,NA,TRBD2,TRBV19,TGTGCCAGTAGTATCAATTTCGGGACTAGGGACTCGTTGACCTCCTACAATGAGCAGTTCTTC,CASSINFGTRDSLTSYNEQFF
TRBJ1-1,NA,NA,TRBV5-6,TGTGCCAGCAGCTTTGAGAGGACTGTAAAAGCTTTCTTT,CASSFERTVKAFF
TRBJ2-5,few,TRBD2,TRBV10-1,TGCGCCAGCTCGAAGGGACTAGCGGTACAAGAGACCCAGTACTTC,CASSKGLAVQETQYF
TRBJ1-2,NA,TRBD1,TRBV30,TGTGCCCTAGACAGGGGAAAGGGCTACACCTTC,CALDRGKGYTF
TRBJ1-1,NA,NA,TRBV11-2,TGTGCCAGCAGCTACTCGGGTCCCGGGAATGAAGCTTTCTTT,CASSYSGPGNEAFF
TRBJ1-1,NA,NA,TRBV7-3,TGTGCCAGCAGCTTATACGAAAGCCAGGGCGAAGCTTTCTTT,CASSLYESQGEAFF
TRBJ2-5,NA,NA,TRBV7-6,TGTGCCAGCAGCTTAGGGTGGGCGGAGACCCAGTACTTC,CASSLGWAETQYF
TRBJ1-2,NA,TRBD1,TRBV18,TGTGCCAGCTCACCGGACAGGGGACGAGCTAACTATGGCTACACCTTC,CASSPDRGRANYGYTF
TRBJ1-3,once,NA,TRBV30,TGTGCCTGGAGTCAGGGTGACGGAAACACCATATATTTT,CAWSQGDGNTIYF
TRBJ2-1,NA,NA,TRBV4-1,TGCGCCAGCAGCCAAGCCGGACTAACGGGGTACAATGAGCAGTTCTTC,CASSQAGLTGYNEQFF
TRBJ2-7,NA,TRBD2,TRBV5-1,TGCGCCAGCAGCTTGCCTCTAGCGGGAGGGATATCCTACGAGCAGTACTTC,CASSLPLAGGISYEQYF
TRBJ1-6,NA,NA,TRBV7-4,TGTGCCGGCTTAAGTACAGACAGCCAGAATTCACCCCTCCACTTT,CAGLSTDSQNSPLHF